These 9 T cell receptor beta chains came from one sample sequenced in a study of T cell repertoires in aging, cancer and after chemotherapy. Amplification of TCR beta used genomic DNA extracted from peripheral blood. Rearranged V-D-J TRB sequences were amplified with a mixed TRB-A/B primer pool. TCRdb analysed the multiplex PCR reads with MiXCR anew, one entry per CDR3 protein. The sample yields approximately 4,200 distinct CDR3 sequences, approximately 30% seen once. Sequences were obtained from blood. The receptor set was obtained from a human donor in good health.

Notes on this clonotype: At one end, the junction sequence differs from germline, possibly due to a read error. The rearrangement joins TRBV6-5 to TRBJ2-1; D ambiguous. The CDR3 consists of 15 residues. Germline CDR1 and CDR2: MNHEY and SVGAGI. The CDR3: CASRMTPFSYNEQFF. CDR3 nucleotides: TGCGCCAGCAGGATGACTCCCTTCTCCTACAATGAGCAGTTCTTC.

Remarks on this clonotype: A read error may produce the germline difference seen at one junction end. The gene calls are TRBV6-4 and TRBJ2-5; D tentatively reads TRBD1 or TRBD2 (5 bases each). The CDR3 loop spans 13 amino acids. In germline, CDR1 is MRHNA, CDR2 SNTAGT. CDR3: CASSEGPGETKYF. The CDR3 bases are TGTGCCAGCAGTGAGGGACCGGGCGAGACCAAGTACTTC.

This clonotype was seen only a few times. The V gene is TRBV13, the J gene TRBJ2-5, with D perhaps TRBD1 or TRBD2 (6 bases each). With 5 bases removed from V and 7 bases from J, the gap between germline ends came to 23 bases. This CDR3 region has 16 residues. Germline CDR1 is PRHDT and CDR2 is FYEKMQ (reference sequence). In nucleotides, the CDR3 is TGTGCCAGCAGCAAAACAGGGCAAGGGGGGCTAGGGACCCAGTACTTC. This translates into CASSKTGQGGLGTQYF.

This clonotype turned up a few times. The chain has TRBV19 and TRBJ2-3; D unresolved. Trimming removed 3 bases from V and 4 bases from J, with 8 bases in between. This CDR3 spans 13 amino acids. CDR1 is LNHDA, CDR2 SQIVND, per germline (reference sequence). This CDR3 reads CASSISLPDTQYF. DNA of the CDR3: TGTGCCAGTAGTATCTCCCTCCCAGATACGCAGTATTTT.

This clonotype was seen more than once but under ten times. The CDR3 DNA follows: TGCGCCAGCAGCGGGGGGGGACTAGCGGGGCACTCCTACGAGCAGTACTTC. It translates to CASSGGGLAGHSYEQYF. The chain employs TRBV5-1 and TRBJ2-7, with 13 bases fitting TRBD2. The CDR3 totals 17 residues. V was pared by 4 bases and J by 0 bases, with 7 bases of the junction left unmatched. The germline V gene has CDR1 SGHRS and CDR2 YFSETQ.

A single count supports this clonotype. The J gene is TRBJ2-1, the V gene TRBV7-6; the D is unclear. Germline CDR1 is SGHVS and CDR2 is FNYEAQ. Trimming removed 3 bases at V and 6 bases at J, with 15 bases between. The length of the CDR3 is 15 residues. The CDR3 loop reads CASSFNPGTLNEQFF. Here the CDR3 DNA reads TGTGCCAGCAGCTTCAACCCTGGTACCCTCAATGAGCAGTTCTTC.

This clonotype was picked up a small number of times. The chain recombines TRBV5-6 with TRBJ1-2; D unresolved. The length of the CDR3 is 15 residues. The germline gives CDR1 SGHDT, CDR2 YYEEEE. V shed 0 bases and J shed 6 bases, with 15 bases lying between them. The CDR3 spells CASSLVRQDPNGYTF. CDR3 sequence (DNA): TGTGCCAGCAGCTTGGTTCGGCAGGACCCCAATGGCTACACCTTC.

By share of the sample, this clonotype is large. The genes are TRBV29-1 and TRBJ2-3, with D possibly matching TRBD2 (6 bases). The V gene's germline CDR1 is SQVTM and CDR2 ANQGSEA. The CDR3 is made up of 13 amino acids. V was clipped by 3 bases and J by 7 bases, with 14 bases between them. In nucleotides, the CDR3 is TGCAGCGTTGATCGGGGGAATGGAAATACGCAGTATTTT. This sequence encodes CSVDRGNGNTQYF.

In this sample, this clonotype turned up a few times. The V call is TRBV12-3 or TRBV12-4, the J call TRBJ2-6, with TRBD1 matching over 10 bases. The CDR3 consists of 17 residues. Trimming at V came to 5 bases and at J to 2 bases, leaving 6 bases not matched to a gene. This CDR3 is CASSPDRGKAGANVLTF. CDR3 in DNA: TGTGCCAGCAGTCCGGACAGGGGGAAAGCTGGGGCCAACGTCCTGACTTTC.